Presented here are 4 T cell receptor beta chains from one specimen sequenced in a study of T cells in localized non-small cell lung cancer (dated by TCRdb to about 2020). Receptor amplification or capture employed the immunoSEQ multiplex PCR assay. Not all clones reach the TCRdb copy of this immuneACCESS table, which keeps in-frame sequences only. Checked studies attribute under half of the gap to unresolved V genes and leave the rest unexplained. The sample data list 45,000 to 65,000 clones, and around three quarters of these were observed just once. Approximately 4.8% of the sample is held by the ten biggest clonotypes. This specimen consisted of PBMCs, obtained before any cancer treatment. These receptors were collected from a woman between 40 and 69 years old with stage II lung adenocarcinoma.

The V call is TRBV7-9, the J call TRBJ1-4; perhaps TRBD1 as D (5 bases). There are 15 residues in the CDR3. CDR1 SEHNR and CDR2 FQNEAQ come from the germline V gene (reference sequence). V was cut by 4 bases and J by 7 bases, with 16 bases left in between. CDR3 sequence (DNA): TGTGCCAGCAGCTCAACCGGGACGTGGGGTGAAAAACTGTTTTTT. Translating it yields CASSSTGTWGEKLFF. Based on the CDR3 plus reference TRBV7-9 and TRBJ1-4, the full variable domain is DTGVSQNPRHKITKRGQNVTFRCDPISEHNRLYWYRQTLGQGPEFLTYFQNEAQLEKSRLLSDRFSAERPKGSFSTLEIQRTEQGDSAMYLCASSSTGTWGEKLFFGSGTQLSVL.

The V call is TRBV5-6, the J call TRBJ2-5; 8 nucleotides line up with TRBD1. Germline loops: CDR1 SGHDT, CDR2 YYEEEE. Losses at the gene ends were 3 bases for V and 5 bases for J; bases not matched to a gene: 3. The CDR3 is 13 residues long. CDR3 loop: CASSWDRRETQYF. DNA of the CDR3: TGTGCCAGCAGCTGGGACAGGAGGGAGACCCAGTACTTC. The whole variable domain, remainder taken from reference TRBV5-6 and TRBJ2-5, is DAGVTQSPTHLIKTRGQQVTLRCSPKSGHDTVSWYQQALGQGPQFIFQYYEEEERQRGNFPDRFSGHQFPNYSSELNVNALLLGDSALYLCASSWDRRETQYFGPGTRLLVL.

The chain uses TRBV6-5 and TRBJ2-7; D remains unclear. The CDR3 has 15 amino acids. Germline lookup yields CDR1 MNHEY and CDR2 SVGAGI. Trimming removed 6 bases from V and 3 bases from J, with 18 bases in between. The chain's CDR3 is CASSSDSESRYEQYF. CDR3 bases: TGTGCCAGCAGCTCCGACTCCGAATCACGCTACGAGCAGTACTTC.

This sequence joins TRBV9 and TRBJ2-2, with D maybe TRBD1 (5 bases). Per the germline V gene, CDR1 is SGDLS and CDR2 is YYNGEE. V was shortened by 0 bases and J by 3 bases, with 12 bases between the two germline ends. There are 16 residues in the CDR3. CDR3 coding DNA: TGTGCCAGCAGCGTAGTCCAGGGTTCGGACACCGGGGAGCTGTTTTTT. Translation: CASSVVQGSDTGELFF.